Sequencing of this TCR beta chain was carried out in a study of Tregs in tolerant kidney transplant recipients. V was pared by 1 base and J by 6 bases, with 7 bases between. Germline assignment: CDR1 SEHNR and CDR2 FQNEAQ (reference sequence). CDR3 length: 13 residues. The study, taken as a whole, reports: Biological reproducibility was not directly addressed in this study.

As for this clone: What it binds is unknown.

The table came from immunoSEQ multiplex PCR; TCRdb's copy has only in-frame clones and leaves some out. The sample has approximately 93,000 clones; roughly 93% are singletons. This TCR came from a human donor who received a combined kidney and bone marrow transplant. The chain is built from TRBV7-9 and TRBJ1-5; a possible D gene is TRBD1 (5 bases). Sequenced material: CD4+ T cells from blood, taken before the transplant. The CDR3 protein is CASSLERGQPQHF. In DNA, the CDR3 is TGTGCCAGCAGCTTAGAAAGGGGTCAGCCCCAGCATTTT. Drawing the rest from reference TRBV7-9 and TRBJ1-5, the complete variable domain is DTGVSQNPRHKITKRGQNVTFRCDPISEHNRLYWYRQTLGQGPEFLTYFQNEAQLEKSRLLSDRFSAERPKGSFSTLEIQRTEQGDSAMYLCASSLERGQPQHFGDGTRLSIL.